One and the same sample provided the 18 T cell receptor beta chains below, sequenced in a study of T-cell memory formation after mild COVID-19 (dated by TCRdb to the early 2020s). Libraries were made using 5' RACE. Instrument on record: Illumina NovaSeq 6000. TCRdb's own reprocessing of the public reads used fastp at Q25 and MiXCR and kept productive beta chains. Under each unique CDR3 protein, matching rows form one entry showing the most common genes and DNA. The sample table shows about 560,000 distinct CDR3 sequences, and about 18% are seen once. The biggest ten clones account for about 7.5% of the sample. The sample comprised PBMCs or a T cell subset sorted from them (not recorded which). The receptors were sampled from an adult woman who had mild COVID-19 (a few samples of this study predate the infection). The sample titles of this study are shuffled in the database, so cell type and time point are left out; the donor was told from shared clones.

The chain recombines TRBV27 with TRBJ2-7; D is ambiguous. V lost 6 bases and J 0 bases, leaving 9 bases between the germline ends. The CDR3 sequence is 13 residues long. Germline V gene lookup returns CDR1 MNHEY and CDR2 SMNVEV (reference sequence). As DNA, the CDR3 is TGTGCCAGCAGAGGCTGGGACTCCTACGAGCAGTACTTC. This codes for CASRGWDSYEQYF.

This clonotype was recorded at least ten times. The chain is built from TRBV12-2 and TRBJ2-7. TRBV12-2 is shown as a pseudogene. This CDR3 is 18 amino acids long. The CDR3 DNA reads as TGTGCAAGTCGCTTTCAATTTCATCAGGAATTTATCGGTCGGGGTCAGTACTTC. Residues: CASRFQFHQEFIGRGQYF.

In DNA, the CDR3 is TGTGCCAGCAGCCAAGACTCGGGCAGGGCGGGTGGCTACACCTTC. It yields the protein CASSQDSGRAGGYTF. This sequence joins TRBV4-2 and TRBJ1-2; TRBD1 is a possible D gene (5 bases). The CDR3 contains 15 residues. The germline gives CDR1 LGHNA, CDR2 YNFKEQ. V dropped 0 bases and J dropped 7 bases, with 15 bases sitting between them.

This clonotype was seen only a few times. V and J are TRBV4-3 and TRBJ2-7, with TRBD1 as a possible D gene (5 bases). Germline loops: CDR1 LGHNA, CDR2 YSLEER. The V gene lost 3 bases and the J gene lost 3 bases, with 15 bases spanning the gap. The CDR3 spans 15 residues. CDR3 sequence reads: CASSHSQGPYYEQYF. CDR3 DNA sequence: TGCGCCAGCAGCCATTCCCAGGGTCCCTACTACGAGCAGTACTTC.

This clonotype was picked up a small number of times. The gene calls are TRBV7-9 and TRBJ2-7; 7 bases are a match to TRBD2. Germline assignment: CDR1 SEHNR and CDR2 FQNEAQ (reference sequence). The CDR3 has 15 residues. V shed 2 bases and J 5 bases; nucleotides not matched to a gene: 9. CDR3: CASSLRLAVRDEQYF. The CDR3 bases are TGTGCCAGCAGCTTAAGGCTAGCGGTGCGGGACGAGCAGTACTTC.

This clonotype was found a few times. This sequence joins TRBV5-1 and TRBJ1-5, with D perhaps matching TRBD1 (6 bases). Germline V CDR1 and CDR2: SGHRS, YFSETQ. CDR3 size: 15 residues. Trimming cost V 1 base and J 2 bases, with 10 bases left between them. DNA for the CDR3: TGCGCCAGCAGCTTGTCCTCAGGGGGCAATCAGCCCCAGCATTTT. Amino acid sequence: CASSLSSGGNQPQHF. Filled out from reference TRBV5-1 and TRBJ1-5, the complete variable domain reads KAGVTQTPRYLIKTRGQQVTLSCSPISGHRSVSWYQQTPGQGLQFLFEYFSETQRNKGNFPGRFSGRQFSNSRSEMNVSTLELGDSALYLCASSLSSGGNQPQHFGDGTRLSIL.

This clonotype was recorded a few times. The chain carries TRBV29-1 and TRBJ2-1, with D hard to call. V gave up 1 base and J gave up 0 bases, with 10 bases separating them. Germline CDR1 is SQVTM and CDR2 is ANQGSEA. CDR3 length equals 15 residues. CDR3 loop: CSVEGPALSYNEQFF. The CDR3 DNA sequence: TGCAGCGTTGAAGGTCCTGCGCTCTCCTACAATGAGCAGTTCTTC.

The chain is built from TRBV19 and TRBJ1-1, with 7 bases aligning to TRBD1. CDR1 is LNHDA, CDR2 SQIVND, per germline (reference sequence). Unmatched junction bases numbered 11, after V lost 5 bases and J lost 5 bases. This CDR3 comprises 15 residues. CDR3 in amino acids: CASSPQDRRKTEAFF. As DNA, the CDR3 is TGTGCCAGTAGTCCCCAGGACAGGAGGAAAACTGAAGCTTTCTTT.

The chain joins TRBV19 to TRBJ2-3; D possibly corresponds to TRBD2 (6 bases). The germline V and J ends were trimmed by 5 bases and 2 bases, with 11 bases remaining between them. The germline V gene has CDR1 LNHDA and CDR2 SQIVND (reference sequence). The CDR3 runs 14 residues. CDR3 sequence reads: CASSGGRPTDTQYF. In DNA form, the CDR3 reads TGTGCCAGTAGTGGGGGGAGGCCCACAGATACGCAGTATTTT.

The chain carries TRBV2 and TRBJ2-1, with 11 bases matching TRBD2. The CDR3 runs 14 residues. Germline V gene data show CDR1 as SNHLY and CDR2 as FYNNEI. V lost 4 bases to trimming and J lost 12 bases; unmatched junction nucleotides: 8. The CDR3 DNA follows: TGTGCCAGCAGTGTGTACCTAGCGGGGGGAACGCAGTTCTTC. It translates to CASSVYLAGGTQFF.

The gene calls are TRBV20-1 and TRBJ1-5, with a weak D call TRBD1 (5 bases). Germline-derived CDR1 and CDR2 are DFQATT and SNEGSKA (reference sequence). This CDR3 spans 13 amino acids. V lost 6 bases, J lost 4 bases, and 13 bases lay in between. CDR3 in amino acids: CSAIHRQNQPQHF. CDR3 in DNA: TGCAGTGCCATCCATCGACAGAATCAGCCCCAGCATTTT.

The J gene is TRBJ2-5, the V gene TRBV5-5; D call uncertain. Per the germline V gene, CDR1 is SGHKS and CDR2 is YYEKEE (reference sequence). V lost 1 base and J lost 3, with 7 bases in between. This CDR3 has 13 amino acids. CDR3 residues: CASSLSIEETQYF. CDR3 nucleotide sequence: TGTGCCAGCAGCTTGTCCATTGAAGAGACCCAGTACTTC.

The rearrangement links TRBV4-2 to TRBJ2-1; 10 nucleotides line up with TRBD2. The germline V gene encodes CDR1 LGHNA and CDR2 YNFKEQ. The junction had 0 bases not matched to a gene; V was cut back by 1 base and J by 3 bases. This CDR3 spans 15 amino acids. For the CDR3, the DNA is TGTGCCAGCAGCCAAGCTAGCGGGGGCTACAATGAGCAGTTCTTC. It specifies CASSQASGGYNEQFF.

This clonotype occurred many times. The V and J genes are TRBV7-9 and TRBJ1-2, with 7 bases matching TRBD1. The trim removed 5 bases at V and 2 bases at J, leaving 5 bases unmatched. Germline V gene sequence: CDR1 SEHNR, CDR2 FQNEAQ (reference sequence). This CDR3 region has 14 residues. The CDR3 DNA follows: TGTGCCAGCAGCCCCCGGACAGGCAACTATGGCTACACCTTC. Translation gives CASSPRTGNYGYTF.

A remark on this clonotype: Relative to the germline gene, one junction end is altered; a read error may explain this. The chain recombines TRBV7-7 with TRBJ2-1; 7 bases are a match to TRBD2. The germline CDR1 and CDR2 sequences are SSHAT and FNYEAQ (reference sequence). CDR3 length: 12 residues. In DNA form, the CDR3 reads TGTGCTAGCAGCCCCGGGGGGAGTGAGTTAATCTTC. Amino acid sequence: CASSPGGSELIF.

The rearrangement links TRBV7-2 to TRBJ2-1; TRBD2 aligns across 9 bases. With V trimmed by 5 bases and J by 0 bases, 11 bases remained unmatched. This CDR3 spans 18 amino acids. From germline, CDR1 is SGHTA and CDR2 FQGNSA. The CDR3: CASSRTSSGGSSYNEQFF. The DNA of the CDR3 is TGTGCCAGCAGCCGGACAAGTAGCGGGGGTAGCTCCTACAATGAGCAGTTCTTC.

A few counts support this clonotype. The rearrangement joins TRBV6-2 or TRBV6-3 to TRBJ2-2; 8 bases align to TRBD1. Trimming at V came to 6 bases and at J to 0 bases, leaving 3 bases not matched to a gene. This CDR3 spans 15 amino acids. Germline V lookup: CDR1 MNHEY, CDR2 SVGEGT. The chain's CDR3 is CASRKDRANTGELFF. The CDR3 coding sequence is TGTGCCAGCAGAAAGGACAGGGCGAACACCGGGGAGCTGTTTTTT.

This clonotype was seen a few times. The J gene is TRBJ1-2, the V gene TRBV19; no definite D call. This CDR3 comprises 15 residues. Trimming took off 8 bases at V and 1 base at J, with 17 bases between the two ends. CDR1 is LNHDA and CDR2 is SQIVND in the germline V gene (reference sequence). The CDR3 here is CASFQTNRFNYGYTF. CDR3 in DNA: TGTGCCAGTTTCCAAACGAACAGATTTAACTATGGCTACACCTTC.